This T cell receptor beta chain appears in the sequencing data of a study of beta chain features in type 1 diabetes. Study-level background: The study found patients and healthy donors alike in age, gender and cell yields. Sorted cell examination encompassed under 130 million cells across all samples.

V dropped 4 bases and J dropped 4 bases, with 13 bases sitting between them. Germline CDR1 and CDR2: MNHEY and SMNVEV (reference sequence). This CDR3 is 14 amino acids long. The study, taken as a whole, reports: The study found moderately but significantly shorter TCRB CDR3s in all four CD4+ subsets of Type 1 diabetes patients. The naive, central memory and Treg TCRB repertoires showed an apparent similarity that was greater among patients than among healthy donors.

About this clone: The antigen is undetermined.

Since all of the isolated RNA was reverse transcribed, expressed TCRB transcripts were what got sequenced. Assay used: immunoSEQ multiplex PCR; TCRdb lists only in-frame clones, some missing. Among about 340,000 clones listed, roughly 12% were seen once. CD45RO/CCR7/CD25/CD127/CD95/CD27 sorting isolated CD4+ naive, central memory, regulatory and stem cell-like memory cells. This chain links TRBV27 with TRBJ1-2; D uncertain. The sequence was collected from a woman aged 18-30 years with type 1 diabetes. The material sequenced was naive CD4+ T cells from blood. The CDR3 DNA reads TGTGCCAGCAGTTCACCCACGTCGAGCTATGGCTACACCTTC. It is translated as CASSSPTSSYGYTF.